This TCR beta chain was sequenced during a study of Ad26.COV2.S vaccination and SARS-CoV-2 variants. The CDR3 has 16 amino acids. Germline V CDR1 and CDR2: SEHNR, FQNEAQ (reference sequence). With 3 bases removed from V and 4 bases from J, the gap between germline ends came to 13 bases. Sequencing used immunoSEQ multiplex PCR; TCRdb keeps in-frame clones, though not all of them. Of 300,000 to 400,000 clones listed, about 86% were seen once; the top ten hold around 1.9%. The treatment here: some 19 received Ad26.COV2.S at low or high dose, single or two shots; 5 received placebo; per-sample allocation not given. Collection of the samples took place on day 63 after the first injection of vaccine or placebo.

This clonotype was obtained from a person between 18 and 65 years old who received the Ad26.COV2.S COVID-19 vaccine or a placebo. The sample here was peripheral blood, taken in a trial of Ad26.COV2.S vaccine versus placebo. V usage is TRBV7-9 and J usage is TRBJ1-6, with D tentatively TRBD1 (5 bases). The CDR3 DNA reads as TGTGCCAGCAGCTTGGGCAGGGTCGCATATAATTCACCCCTCCACTTT. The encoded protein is CASSLGRVAYNSPLHF.